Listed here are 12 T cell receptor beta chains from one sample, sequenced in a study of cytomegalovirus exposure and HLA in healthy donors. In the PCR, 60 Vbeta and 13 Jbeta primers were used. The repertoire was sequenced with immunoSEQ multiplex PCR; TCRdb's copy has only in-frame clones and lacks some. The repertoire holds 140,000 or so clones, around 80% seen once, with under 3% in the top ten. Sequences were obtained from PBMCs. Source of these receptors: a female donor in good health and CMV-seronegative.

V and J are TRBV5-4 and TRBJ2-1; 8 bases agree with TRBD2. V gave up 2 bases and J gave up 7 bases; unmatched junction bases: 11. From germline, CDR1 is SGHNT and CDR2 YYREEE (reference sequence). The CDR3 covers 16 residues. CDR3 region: CASSLSAGRAGNEQFF. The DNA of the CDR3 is TGTGCCAGCAGCTTAAGTGCCGGGAGGGCCGGAAATGAGCAGTTCTTC.

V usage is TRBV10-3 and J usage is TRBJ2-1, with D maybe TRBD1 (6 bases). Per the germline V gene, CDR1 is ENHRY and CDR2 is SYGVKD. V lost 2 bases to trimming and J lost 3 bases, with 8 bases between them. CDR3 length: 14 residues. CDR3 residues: CAISEKGDYNEQFF. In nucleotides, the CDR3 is TGTGCCATCAGTGAGAAGGGGGACTACAATGAGCAGTTCTTC.

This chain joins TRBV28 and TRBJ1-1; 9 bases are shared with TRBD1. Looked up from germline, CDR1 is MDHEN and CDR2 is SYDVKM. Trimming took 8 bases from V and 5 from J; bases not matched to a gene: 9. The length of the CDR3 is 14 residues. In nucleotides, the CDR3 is TGTGCCAGCGGCCGGGACAGGGTAGAAACTGAAGCTTTCTTT. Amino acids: CASGRDRVETEAFF.

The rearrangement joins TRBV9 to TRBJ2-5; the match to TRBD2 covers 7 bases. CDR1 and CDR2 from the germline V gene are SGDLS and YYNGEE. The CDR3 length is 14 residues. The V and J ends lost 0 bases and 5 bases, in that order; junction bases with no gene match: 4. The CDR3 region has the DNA TGTGCCAGCAGCGTAGGTCAGGGAGGGGAGACCCAGTACTTC. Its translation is CASSVGQGGETQYF. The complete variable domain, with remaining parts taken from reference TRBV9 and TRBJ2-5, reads DSGVTQTPKHLITATGQRVTLRCSPRSGDLSVYWYQQSLDQGLQFLIQYYNGEERAKGNILERFSAQQFPDLHSELNLSSLELGDSALYFCASSVGQGGETQYFGPGTRLLVL.

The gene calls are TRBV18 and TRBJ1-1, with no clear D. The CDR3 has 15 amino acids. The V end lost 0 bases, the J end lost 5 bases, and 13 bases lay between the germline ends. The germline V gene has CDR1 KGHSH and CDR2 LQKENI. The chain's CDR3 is CASSPPGRLVTEAFF. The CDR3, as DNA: TGTGCCAGCTCACCACCGGGGAGGCTAGTGACTGAAGCTTTCTTT.

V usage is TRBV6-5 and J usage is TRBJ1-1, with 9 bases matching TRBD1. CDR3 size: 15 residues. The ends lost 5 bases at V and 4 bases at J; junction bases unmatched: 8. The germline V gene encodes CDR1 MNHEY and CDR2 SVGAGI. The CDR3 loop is CASSQTGGSITEAFF. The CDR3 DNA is TGTGCCAGCAGTCAGACAGGGGGTTCAATCACTGAAGCTTTCTTT.

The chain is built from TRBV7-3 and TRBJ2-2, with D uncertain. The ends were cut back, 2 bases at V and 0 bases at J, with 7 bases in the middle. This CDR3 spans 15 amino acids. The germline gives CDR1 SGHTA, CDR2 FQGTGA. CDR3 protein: CASSLASANTGELFF. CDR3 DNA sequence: TGTGCCAGCAGCTTAGCGTCGGCGAACACCGGGGAGCTGTTTTTT.

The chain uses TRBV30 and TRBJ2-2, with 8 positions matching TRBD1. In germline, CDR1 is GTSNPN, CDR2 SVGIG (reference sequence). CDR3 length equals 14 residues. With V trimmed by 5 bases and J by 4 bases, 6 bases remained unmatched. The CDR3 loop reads CAWYGQGSTGELFF. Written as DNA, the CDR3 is TGTGCCTGGTACGGACAGGGAAGCACCGGGGAGCTGTTTTTT.

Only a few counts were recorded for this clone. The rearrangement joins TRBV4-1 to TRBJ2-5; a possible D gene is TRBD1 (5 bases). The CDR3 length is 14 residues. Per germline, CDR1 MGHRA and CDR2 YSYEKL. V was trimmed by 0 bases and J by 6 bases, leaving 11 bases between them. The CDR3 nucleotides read TGCGCCAGCAGCCAAGATCCAGGGTTTCAGACCCAGTACTTC. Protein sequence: CASSQDPGFQTQYF.

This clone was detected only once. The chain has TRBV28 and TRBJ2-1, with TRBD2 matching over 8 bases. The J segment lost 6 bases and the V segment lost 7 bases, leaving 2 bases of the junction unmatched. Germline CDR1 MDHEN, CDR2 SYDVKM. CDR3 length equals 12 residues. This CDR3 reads CASKGLANEQFF. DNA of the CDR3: TGTGCCAGCAAAGGACTAGCCAATGAGCAGTTCTTC.

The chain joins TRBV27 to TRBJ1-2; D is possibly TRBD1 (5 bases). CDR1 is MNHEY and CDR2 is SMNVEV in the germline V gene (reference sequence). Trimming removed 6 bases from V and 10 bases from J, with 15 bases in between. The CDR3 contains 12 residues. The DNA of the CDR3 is TGTGCCAGCAGCTCCGTCAGGGCTAACTACACCTTC. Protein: CASSSVRANYTF.

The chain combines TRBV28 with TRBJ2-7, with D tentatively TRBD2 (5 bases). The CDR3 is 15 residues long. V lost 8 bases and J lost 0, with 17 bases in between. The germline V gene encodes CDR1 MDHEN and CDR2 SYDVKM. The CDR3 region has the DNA TGTGCCAGCGGACCAACGGGGTTCAGCTCCTACGAGCAGTACTTC. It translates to CASGPTGFSSYEQYF.